The present entry profiles one T cell receptor (beta chain) with its context. Its matching antigen is unknown. The sample comes from a study of beta chain features in type 1 diabetes. CDR3 length: 16 amino acids. Trimming at V came to 5 bases and at J to 4 bases, leaving 12 bases not matched to a gene. Per the germline V gene, CDR1 is MGHDK and CDR2 is SYGVNS. Notes on the study in general: Within the patient group, naive, central memory and Treg TCRB repertoires appeared more similar to each other than within healthy donors. Across all four CD4+ subsets, people with type 1 diabetes showed modestly shorter TCRB CDR3s.

Investigators reverse transcribed all isolated RNA, so they sequenced expressed TCRB transcripts. TCRdb's table, derived via immunoSEQ multiplex PCR, lists solely in-frame clones and lacks some. Found here are 250,000 to 300,000 clones, roughly an eighth of them singletons; the top ten hold less than 0.02%. CD45RO/CCR7/CD25/CD127/CD95/CD27 staining was used to isolate CD4+ naive, central memory, regulatory and stem cell-like memory cells by sorting. The sample taken for sequencing was naive CD4+ T cells from blood. The TCR sequence derives from a man in his thirties or forties with type 1 diabetes. V gene TRBV25-1 combines with J gene TRBJ2-5; TRBD1 agrees at 8 bases. CDR3 sequence: CASSKGQGQDGETQYF. For the CDR3, the DNA is TGTGCCAGCAGTAAAGGACAGGGCCAAGATGGAGAGACCCAGTACTTC. Full variable domain (outside the CDR3, taken from reference TRBV25-1 and TRBJ2-5): EADIYQTPRYLVIGTGKKITLECSQTMGHDKMYWYQQDPGMELHLIHYSYGVNSTEKGDLSSESTVSRIRTEHFPLTLESARPSHTSQYLCASSKGQGQDGETQYFGPGTRLLVL.